One sample yielded the 3 T cell receptor beta chains listed below, sequenced in a study of ipilimumab plus nivolumab after autologous stem cell transplantation. Here immunoSEQ multiplex PCR was the method, and the copy in TCRdb shows in-frame clones only, minus some. The sample lists tens of thousands of clones, 83% occurring once. The sample here was PBMCs, taken in a trial of ipilimumab plus nivolumab as post-transplant consolidation. Receptors were obtained from a male donor with diffuse large B-cell lymphoma.

Only one count was recorded for this clone. This rearrangement joins TRBV5-1 to TRBJ2-3; TRBD2 matches 8 bases. Trimming at V came to 5 bases and at J to 1 base, leaving 6 bases not matched to a gene. Germline CDR1 and CDR2: SGHRS and YFSETQ. This CDR3 contains 15 residues. CDR3 sequence (DNA): TGCGCCAGCAGAATACTAGCGGTGGGCACAGATACGCAGTATTTT. It specifies CASRILAVGTDTQYF. The whole variable domain, remainder taken from reference TRBV5-1 and TRBJ2-3, is KAGVTQTPRYLIKTRGQQVTLSCSPISGHRSVSWYQQTPGQGLQFLFEYFSETQRNKGNFPGRFSGRQFSNSRSEMNVSTLELGDSALYLCASRILAVGTDTQYFGPGTRLTVL.

The rearrangement joins TRBV27 to TRBJ2-1; 8 bases fit TRBD2. CDR1 is MNHEY and CDR2 is SMNVEV in the germline V gene (reference sequence). V shed 8 bases, J shed 3 bases, and the junction held 9 bases outside the gene matches. The CDR3 is 15 amino acids. CDR3 in amino acids: CASRTGGGFYNEQFF. The CDR3 DNA reads TGTGCCAGCCGGACGGGGGGGGGATTCTACAATGAGCAGTTCTTC.

This sequence joins TRBV19 and TRBJ1-2; 9 bases are shared with TRBD1. The V gene's germline CDR1 is LNHDA and CDR2 SQIVND (reference sequence). The CDR3 is made up of 14 amino acids. V gave up 6 bases and J gave up 10 bases; unmatched junction bases: 12. DNA for the CDR3: TGTGCCAGTAGATCCTCGGGACAGGGATTTTTCTACACCTTC. Amino acids: CASRSSGQGFFYTF.